Sequencing of this T cell receptor (beta chain) was carried out in a study of T cells in localized non-small cell lung cancer. Some clones are missing from TCRdb's copy, which holds only in-frame ones; the method was immunoSEQ multiplex PCR. The data contain approximately 7,000 clones, 23% of them singletons. This clone was counted at least ten times. Its antigen is undetermined. Study-level findings and limits: Only one tumor region was sequenced, so heterogeneity remains possible.

V was shortened by 11 bases and J by 7 bases, with 20 bases between the two germline ends. The CDR3 is 14 amino acids. Germline lookup yields CDR1 MNHGY and CDR2 SAAAGT. The TCR originated in a man aged 35 to 69 with stage III squamous cell lung carcinoma. The sample was lung tumor tissue, taken before any cancer treatment. The chain combines TRBV6-8 with TRBJ2-2, with a possible D match to TRBD1 (6 bases). Here the CDR3 reads CAANAGTSGGELFF. Here the CDR3 DNA reads TGTGCCGCGAACGCTGGGACATCAGGCGGGGAGCTGTTTTTT.